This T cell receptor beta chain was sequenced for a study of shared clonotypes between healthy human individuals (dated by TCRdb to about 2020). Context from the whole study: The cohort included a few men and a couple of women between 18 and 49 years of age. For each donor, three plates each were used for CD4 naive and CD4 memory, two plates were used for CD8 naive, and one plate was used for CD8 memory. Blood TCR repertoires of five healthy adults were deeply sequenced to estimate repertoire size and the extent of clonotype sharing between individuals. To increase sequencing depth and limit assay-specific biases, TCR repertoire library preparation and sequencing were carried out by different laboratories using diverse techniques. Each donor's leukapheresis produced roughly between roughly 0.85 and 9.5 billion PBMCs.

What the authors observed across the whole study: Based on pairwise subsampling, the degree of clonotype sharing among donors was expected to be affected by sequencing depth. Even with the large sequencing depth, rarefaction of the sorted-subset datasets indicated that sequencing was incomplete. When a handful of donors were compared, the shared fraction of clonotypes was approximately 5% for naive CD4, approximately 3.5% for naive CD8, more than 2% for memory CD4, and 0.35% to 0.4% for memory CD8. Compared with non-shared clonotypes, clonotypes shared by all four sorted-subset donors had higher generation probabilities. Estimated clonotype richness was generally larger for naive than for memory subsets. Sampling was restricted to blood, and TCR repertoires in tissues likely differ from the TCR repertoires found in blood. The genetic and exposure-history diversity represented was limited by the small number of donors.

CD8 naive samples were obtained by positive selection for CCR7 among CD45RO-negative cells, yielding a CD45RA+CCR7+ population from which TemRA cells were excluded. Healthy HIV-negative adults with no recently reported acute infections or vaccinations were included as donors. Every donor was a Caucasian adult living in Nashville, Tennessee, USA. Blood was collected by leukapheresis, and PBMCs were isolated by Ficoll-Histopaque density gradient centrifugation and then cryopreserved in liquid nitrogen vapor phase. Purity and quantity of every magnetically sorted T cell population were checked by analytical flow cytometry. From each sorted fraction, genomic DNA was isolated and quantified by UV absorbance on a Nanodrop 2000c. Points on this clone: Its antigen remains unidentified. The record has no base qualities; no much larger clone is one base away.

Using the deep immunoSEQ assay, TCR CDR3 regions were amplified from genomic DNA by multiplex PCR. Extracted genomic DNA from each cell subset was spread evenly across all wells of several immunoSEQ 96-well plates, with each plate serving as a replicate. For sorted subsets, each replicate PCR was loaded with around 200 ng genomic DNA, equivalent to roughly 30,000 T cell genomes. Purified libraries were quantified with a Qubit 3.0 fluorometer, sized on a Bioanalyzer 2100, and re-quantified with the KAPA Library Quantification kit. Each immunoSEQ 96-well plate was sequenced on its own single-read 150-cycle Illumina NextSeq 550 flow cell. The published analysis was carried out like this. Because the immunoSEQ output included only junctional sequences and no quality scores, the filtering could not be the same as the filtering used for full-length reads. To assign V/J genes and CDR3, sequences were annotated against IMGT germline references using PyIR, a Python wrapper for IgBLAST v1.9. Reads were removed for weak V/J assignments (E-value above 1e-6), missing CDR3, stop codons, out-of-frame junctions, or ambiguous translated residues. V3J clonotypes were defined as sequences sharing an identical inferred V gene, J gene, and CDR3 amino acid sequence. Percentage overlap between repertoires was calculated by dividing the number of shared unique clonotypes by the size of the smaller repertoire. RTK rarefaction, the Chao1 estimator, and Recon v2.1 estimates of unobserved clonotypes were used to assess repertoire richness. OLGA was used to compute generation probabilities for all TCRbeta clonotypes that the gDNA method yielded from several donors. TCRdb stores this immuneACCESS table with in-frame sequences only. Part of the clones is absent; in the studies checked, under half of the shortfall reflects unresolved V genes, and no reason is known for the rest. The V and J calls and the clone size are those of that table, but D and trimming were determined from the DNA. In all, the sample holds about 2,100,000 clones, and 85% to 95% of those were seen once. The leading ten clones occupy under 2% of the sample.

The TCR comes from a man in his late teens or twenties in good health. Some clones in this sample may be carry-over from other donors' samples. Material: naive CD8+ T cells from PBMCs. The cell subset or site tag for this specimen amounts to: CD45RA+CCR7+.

The CDR3 reads CASSATPGQEPYEQYF. The DNA sequence is given as TGTGCCAGTAGTGCGACTCCGGGACAGGAGCCCTACGAGCAGTACTTC. In this chain, TRBV19 is recombined with TRBJ2-7, with 8 junctional bases fitting TRBD1. The V end gives up 5 bases and the J end 2 bases, leaving 11 bases in the junction not matched to a gene. Reading from cysteine to phenylalanine, the CDR3 counts 16 amino acids. The CDR3 DNA has 48 bases and is translated from base 1. Per the germline V gene (reference sequence), LNHDA is the CDR1 and SQIVND is the CDR2.